This T cell receptor beta chain was sequenced for a study of STAT3 mutations in large granular lymphocyte leukemia (dated by TCRdb to about 2019). With regard to the full study: Canonical activating STAT3 mutations were detected in roughly half of the longitudinally sequenced T-LGLL patients. More than half of T-LGLL patients received one or more immunosuppressive therapy regimens, with hematologic response in 40% of those treated. Patients with T-cell large granular lymphocyte leukemia underwent serial deep sequencing of TCRbeta CDR3 and STAT3 to reconstruct clonal hierarchy and dynamics. Eighteen representative T-LGLL cases were selected from an initial cohort of roughly 210 LGL patients for longitudinal TCRbeta and STAT3 sequencing. A couple of patients with natural killer LGL leukemia were also sequenced longitudinally as controls within the study. Patients were sequenced at around 4 time points on average, with the number of samplings per patient ranging from 2 to 8. General study outcomes and caveats: TCR clonotype switching after therapy was observed in about 30% of the 18 patients, and all newly emerging clones were found to be STAT3 wild type. Because no samples were available when a clone first appeared, clonal expansion was inferred from samplings taken at other points. At least one immunodominant TCRbeta clonotype was present in every T-LGLL patient, and multiple immunodominant subclonotypes appeared in about half of the T-LGLL patients. The burden of the dominant TCR clone was higher than the STAT3 mutant burden in several patients, which suggests that the STAT3 mutation arose secondarily inside a clone that had already expanded. Linking therapy response to changes in TCR clonal burden was complicated by variable intervals between samplings and by differing treatment regimens. Because codominant clonotypes persisted in some patients, a small but highly pathogenic clone may have been missed.

Concerning this clone: The specificity of this receptor is unknown. Per-base qualities were not stored, and no clone one base away is much larger.

TCRbeta libraries were sequenced on an Illumina MiSeq, averaging roughly 41,000 productive templates per sample. Multiplex PCR amplification was used to generate TCRbeta CDR3 libraries with the immunoSEQ assay. The authors' pipeline ran thus. Repertoire diversity was computed as previously defined, with values near 0 indicating extremely monoclonal samples. TCRdb obtained this table from immuneACCESS and retained in-frame rearrangements with V and J assigned. These tables miss some clones; where compared with another copy, unresolved V genes account for less than half of the shortfall, and the remainder is unexplained. Clone size and V and J calls were adopted from that table, with D and trimming inferred from the DNA. For this sample there are some 15,000 clones; over 70% appear just once. About 51% of the sample is held by the ten biggest clonotypes. The CDR3 contains 11 residues, cysteine and phenylalanine counted. Only the CDR3 part of the read is kept: 33 bases, read in frame from the first base. V drops 6 bases and J drops 12 bases, leaving 15 bases in between. For CDR1 and CDR2, the germline V gene lists WSHSY and SAAADI.

The same DNA, extracted from blood mononuclear cells, served for both the TCR sequencing and the STAT3 sequencing. The sequence joins TRBV10-2 to TRBJ2-7; the D gene cannot be resolved reliably. The sequenced sample consisted of peripheral blood mononuclear cells. The TCR originated in a man between 60 and 75 years old with T-cell large granular lymphocyte leukemia. Some clones in this sample may be carry-over from other donors' samples. The age is the age at diagnosis. In nucleotides, the sequence is TGCGCCAGCAGGGACGGTGAAGTCAGGTACTTC. Its protein product is CASRDGEVRYF.